The 20 T cell receptor beta chains below come from one sample, sequenced in a study of OX40 agonist ivuxolimab in advanced cancers. Sequenced by immunoSEQ multiplex PCR; TCRdb stores in-frame clones only, minus some. The table records about 130,000 clones, just under 95% of them present only once. The sample was CD4+ or CD8+ T cells sorted from blood, taken in a trial of the OX40 agonist ivuxolimab. These receptors all stem from an adult with an advanced solid tumor such as melanoma, head and neck, liver or kidney cancer.

The V gene is TRBV6-6, the J gene TRBJ1-2, with D perhaps TRBD1 (5 bases). V was clipped by 7 bases and J by 7 bases, with 16 bases between them. CDR3 length equals 13 residues. Germline V gene lookup returns CDR1 MNHNY and CDR2 SVGAGI (reference sequence). Written as DNA, the CDR3 is TGTGCCAGCACCGACCCACGGACACCTGGCTACACCTTC. Protein: CASTDPRTPGYTF.

CDR3 coding DNA: TGTGCCAGCAGCTTAGTTACAGGCATCGGTCAGCCCCAGCATTTT. It yields the protein CASSLVTGIGQPQHF. V usage is TRBV7-2 and J usage is TRBJ1-5, with D possibly being TRBD1 (5 bases). CDR3 length: 15 residues. The germline V gene encodes CDR1 SGHTA and CDR2 FQGNSA. The V and J ends lost 1 base and 6 bases respectively, with 13 bases between them.

The rearrangement joins TRBV7-2 to TRBJ2-1; 12 nucleotides match TRBD2. Germline V gene data show CDR1 as SGHTA and CDR2 as FQGNSA. CDR3 size: 18 residues. The V and J ends lost 2 bases and 7 bases, in that order; junction bases with no gene match: 12. CDR3 sequence: CASSLLTLAGGPGNEQFF. The CDR3 DNA reads as TGTGCCAGCAGCTTACTCACCCTAGCGGGAGGGCCGGGAAATGAGCAGTTCTTC. Full variable domain (rest looked up from reference TRBV7-2 and TRBJ2-1): GAGVSQSPSNKVTEKGKDVELRCDPISGHTALYWYRQSLGQGLEFLIYFQGNSAPDKSGLPSDRFSAERTGGSVSTLTIQRTQQEDSAVYLCASSLLTLAGGPGNEQFFGPGTRLTVL.

The chain is built from TRBV7-9 and TRBJ1-2, with 9 bases identical to TRBD1. V lost 0 bases and J lost 3; bases outside the gene matches: 5. CDR1 and CDR2 (germline): SEHNR, FQNEAQ (reference sequence). The CDR3 runs 16 residues. CDR3 sequence: CASSLAPDRGHYGYTF. The CDR3 DNA reads as TGTGCCAGCAGCTTAGCACCGGACAGGGGACACTATGGCTACACCTTC.

The chain recombines TRBV7-3 with TRBJ2-3, with 8 bases aligning to TRBD2. Trimming removed 5 bases from V and 0 bases from J; junction bases left unmatched: 7. Germline lookup yields CDR1 SGHTA and CDR2 FQGTGA. The CDR3 has 16 amino acids. The CDR3 nucleotides read TGTGCCAGCAGCGCTTTAGCGGGATTAAGCACAGATACGCAGTATTTT. Its protein product is CASSALAGLSTDTQYF.

Only one count was recorded for this clone. This chain links TRBV6-1 with TRBJ1-1; D possibly corresponds to TRBD1 (5 bases). V lost 3 bases, J lost 0 bases, and 11 bases lay in between. Per germline, CDR1 MNHNS and CDR2 SASEGT. CDR3 length: 15 amino acids. This CDR3 is CASSDGGAMNTEAFF. DNA for the CDR3: TGTGCCAGCAGTGATGGCGGGGCCATGAACACTGAAGCTTTCTTT.

V usage is TRBV6-1 and J usage is TRBJ1-5, with 7 bases aligning to TRBD1. Losses at the gene ends were 1 base for V and 4 bases for J; bases not matched to a gene: 7. CDR1 and CDR2 from the germline V gene are MNHNS and SASEGT. The CDR3 totals 16 residues. CDR3 in amino acids: CASSEGQGTPNQPQHF. CDR3 sequence (DNA): TGTGCCAGCAGTGAAGGACAGGGAACGCCGAATCAGCCCCAGCATTTT.

V is TRBV5-1 and J is TRBJ1-5; tentative D call: TRBD1 (5 bases). The length of the CDR3 is 15 residues. The germline V and J ends were trimmed by 1 base and 0 bases, with 8 bases remaining between them. Germline CDR1 and CDR2: SGHRS and YFSETQ. The CDR3 bases are TGCGCCAGCAGCTTGCAGGGAGGTAGCAATCAGCCCCAGCATTTT. It translates to CASSLQGGSNQPQHF.

The chain employs TRBV7-9 and TRBJ2-3; 15 nucleotides align to TRBD2. The CDR3 spans 17 residues. Trimming removed 1 base from V and 4 bases from J; junction bases left unmatched: 3. Looked up from germline, CDR1 is SEHNR and CDR2 is FQNEAQ (reference sequence). CDR3 DNA sequence: TGTGCCAGCAGCTTAGACGGGACTAGCGGGAGGTCAGATACGCAGTATTTT. It encodes CASSLDGTSGRSDTQYF.

The chain couples TRBV27 to TRBJ2-7; possibly TRBD1 for D (6 bases). Germline loops: CDR1 MNHEY, CDR2 SMNVEV (reference sequence). Trimming shortened V by 2 bases and J by 5 bases, and 19 bases separated the two germline ends. The CDR3 spans 16 residues. CDR3 nucleotides: TGTGCCAGCAGTTTAAACTTGCACAGGGCTAAGAACGAGCAGTACTTC. Its translation is CASSLNLHRAKNEQYF.

The chain combines TRBV29-1 with TRBJ1-1; no clear D. The CDR3 is made up of 13 amino acids. Germline assignment: CDR1 SQVTM and CDR2 ANQGSEA. Trimming shortened V by 4 bases and J by 2 bases, and 11 bases separated the two germline ends. CDR3 residues: CSVGRQINTEAFF. For the CDR3, the DNA is TGCAGCGTTGGGAGACAAATCAACACTGAAGCTTTCTTT.

J is TRBJ1-3 and V is TRBV2; 11 bases fit TRBD1. From germline, CDR1 is SNHLY and CDR2 FYNNEI. The CDR3 sequence is 14 residues long. J was trimmed by 7 bases and V by 6 bases; bases with no gene match: 5. CDR3 DNA: TGTGCCAGCAGGGACAGGGGGCAAGGGAACACCATATATTTT. Protein: CASRDRGQGNTIYF. The full variable domain, with the rest looked up from reference TRBV2 and TRBJ1-3, is EPEVTQTPSHQVTQMGQEVILRCVPISNHLYFYWYRQILGQKVEFLVSFYNNEISEKSEIFDDQFSVERPDGSNFTLKIRSTKLEDSAMYFCASRDRGQGNTIYFGEGSWLTVV.

The V and J genes are TRBV19 and TRBJ2-5; D is possibly TRBD2 (6 bases). Germline V gene lookup returns CDR1 LNHDA and CDR2 SQIVND (reference sequence). The CDR3 consists of 13 residues. V was pared by 3 bases and J by 5 bases, with 10 bases between. In DNA, the CDR3 is TGTGCCAGTAGTATGGGACTCGGGGAGACCCAGTACTTC. Translation gives CASSMGLGETQYF.

The chain carries TRBV28 and TRBJ1-3, with a possible D match to TRBD1 (5 bases). CDR1 MDHEN and CDR2 SYDVKM come from the germline V gene. Trimming shortened V by 11 bases and J by 0 bases, and 8 bases separated the two germline ends. The CDR3 has 12 residues. The CDR3 DNA sequence: TGTGCCGCCAGGGACTCTGGAAACACCATATATTTT. It encodes CAARDSGNTIYF.

This chain links TRBV6-1 with TRBJ2-1, with 9 bases fitting TRBD2. The CDR3 length is 16 residues. Germline V gene sequence: CDR1 MNHNS, CDR2 SASEGT. V trimming: 4 bases; J trimming: 1 base; junction bases outside the gene matches: 5. This chain's CDR3 is CASSGRLAESYNEQFF. As DNA, the CDR3 is TGTGCCAGCAGTGGGAGACTAGCGGAGTCCTACAATGAGCAGTTCTTC.

The chain links TRBV9 to TRBJ2-5, with a weak D call TRBD1 (6 bases). Germline V gene sequence: CDR1 SGDLS, CDR2 YYNGEE. Trimming pared 4 bases from V and 4 bases from J, leaving 20 bases between. The CDR3 has 16 residues. The CDR3 region is CASSSRQDFWPETQYF. The CDR3 DNA reads TGTGCCAGCAGCAGCCGACAGGACTTTTGGCCAGAGACCCAGTACTTC.

This rearrangement joins TRBV29-1 to TRBJ1-1; possible D gene TRBD1, 5 bases. V shed 7 bases and J shed 4 bases, with 16 bases lying between them. CDR1 and CDR2 from the germline V gene are SQVTM and ANQGSEA. CDR3 length: 13 residues. CDR3 in amino acids: CSAGMGEVTEAFF. CDR3 bases: TGCAGCGCTGGGATGGGGGAAGTCACTGAAGCTTTCTTT.

This sequence joins TRBV19 and TRBJ1-2; 9 bases are a match to TRBD1. The CDR3 totals 14 residues. CDR1 LNHDA and CDR2 SQIVND come from the germline V gene (reference sequence). J was trimmed by 6 bases and V by 2 bases; bases with no gene match: 4. The CDR3 DNA reads as TGTGCCAGTAGTATACAGGGACAGGGCGATGGCTACACCTTC. Translated, it gives CASSIQGQGDGYTF.

The V gene is TRBV28, the J gene TRBJ2-1, with 14 nucleotides matching TRBD2. J lost 5 bases, V lost 3 bases, and 12 bases had no gene match. The CDR3 length is 19 residues. The germline gives CDR1 MDHEN, CDR2 SYDVKM. CDR3 in DNA: TGTGCCAGCAGTTTTCCAGGACAAAGGGGACTAGCGGGAGACAATGAGCAGTTCTTC. It is translated as CASSFPGQRGLAGDNEQFF.

The genes are TRBV7-9 and TRBJ1-5; TRBD1 matches 8 bases. Germline V gene sequence: CDR1 SEHNR, CDR2 FQNEAQ (reference sequence). This CDR3 is 15 amino acids long. V gave up 4 bases and J gave up 2 bases; unmatched junction bases: 4. The DNA for the CDR3 is TGTGCCAGCAGCTCTACAGGGGGTGGCAATCAGCCCCAGCATTTT. Its translation is CASSSTGGGNQPQHF. Variable domain in full (rest from reference TRBV7-9 and TRBJ1-5): DTGVSQNPRHKITKRGQNVTFRCDPISEHNRLYWYRQTLGQGPEFLTYFQNEAQLEKSRLLSDRFSAERPKGSFSTLEIQRTEQGDSAMYLCASSSTGGGNQPQHFGDGTRLSIL.